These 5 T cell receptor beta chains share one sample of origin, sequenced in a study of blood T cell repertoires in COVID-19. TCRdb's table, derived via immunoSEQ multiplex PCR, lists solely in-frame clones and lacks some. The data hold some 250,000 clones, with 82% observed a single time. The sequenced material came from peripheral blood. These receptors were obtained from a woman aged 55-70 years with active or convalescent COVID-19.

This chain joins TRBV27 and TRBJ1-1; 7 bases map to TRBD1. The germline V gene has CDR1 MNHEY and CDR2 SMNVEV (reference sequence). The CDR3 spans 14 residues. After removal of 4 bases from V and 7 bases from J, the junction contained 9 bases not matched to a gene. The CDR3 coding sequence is TGTGCCAGCAGTTGGACCGGGACAGTTGATGAAGCTTTCTTT. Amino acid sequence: CASSWTGTVDEAFF.

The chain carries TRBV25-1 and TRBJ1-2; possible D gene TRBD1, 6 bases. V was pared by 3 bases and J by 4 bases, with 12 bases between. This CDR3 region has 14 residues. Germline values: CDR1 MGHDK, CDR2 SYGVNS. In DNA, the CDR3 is TGTGCCAGCAGTGATAGCAGGGGAGCCTATGGCTACACCTTC. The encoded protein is CASSDSRGAYGYTF.

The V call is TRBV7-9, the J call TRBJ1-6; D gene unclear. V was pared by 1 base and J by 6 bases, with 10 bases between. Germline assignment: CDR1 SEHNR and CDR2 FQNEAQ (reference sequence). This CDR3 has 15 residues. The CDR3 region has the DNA TGTGCCAGCAGCTTAGAAATGCAGTTTAATTCACCCCTCCACTTT. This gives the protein CASSLEMQFNSPLHF. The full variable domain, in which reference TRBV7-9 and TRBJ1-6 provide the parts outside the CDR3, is DTGVSQNPRHKITKRGQNVTFRCDPISEHNRLYWYRQTLGQGPEFLTYFQNEAQLEKSRLLSDRFSAERPKGSFSTLEIQRTEQGDSAMYLCASSLEMQFNSPLHFGNGTRLTVT.

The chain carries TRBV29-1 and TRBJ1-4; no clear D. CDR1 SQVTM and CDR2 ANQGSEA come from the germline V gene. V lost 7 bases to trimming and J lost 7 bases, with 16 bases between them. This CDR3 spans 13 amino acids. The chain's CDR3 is CSAGREEGEKLFF. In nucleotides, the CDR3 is TGCAGCGCCGGACGGGAAGAAGGTGAAAAACTGTTTTTT.

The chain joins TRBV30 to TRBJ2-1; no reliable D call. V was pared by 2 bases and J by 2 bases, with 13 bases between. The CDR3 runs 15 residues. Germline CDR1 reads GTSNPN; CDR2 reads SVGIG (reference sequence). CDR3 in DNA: TGTGCCTGGAGTCTCCGCGGAGTCCCCTACAATGAGCAGTTCTTC. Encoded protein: CAWSLRGVPYNEQFF.